These 4 T cell receptor beta chains came from one sample sequenced in a study of T-cell memory formation after mild COVID-19. TCRdb passed the 5' RACE reads through MiXCR, listing each CDR3 protein once. The sample has over 350,000 distinct CDR3 sequences, 20% to 25% seen once; the top ten hold 8.5% to 9%. The sequencing input was PBMCs or a T cell subset sorted from them (not recorded which). The receptors here all came from an adult woman who had mild COVID-19 (a few samples of this study predate the infection). Cell type and time point are not known.

This chain connects TRBV6-5 to TRBJ2-7; D ambiguous. Germline CDR1 reads MNHEY; CDR2 reads SVGAGI. V gave up 0 bases and J gave up 2 bases, with 11 bases separating them. This CDR3 is built from 15 residues. The chain's CDR3 is CASSYSGRLTYEQYF. Here the CDR3 DNA reads TGTGCCAGCAGTTACTCTGGTCGGCTGACCTACGAGCAGTACTTC.

A few counts support this clonotype. The chain is built from TRBV19 and TRBJ2-3; 13 bases agree with TRBD2. The trim removed 2 bases at V and 3 bases at J, leaving 2 bases unmatched. The CDR3 is 16 amino acids. Germline V gene sequence: CDR1 LNHDA, CDR2 SQIVND (reference sequence). For the CDR3, the DNA is TGTGCCAGTAGTATACGACTAGCGGGAGGTACAGATACGCAGTATTTT. Its translation: CASSIRLAGGTDTQYF.

The V and J genes are TRBV19 and TRBJ2-2; 9 bases line up with TRBD1. Germline CDR1 and CDR2: LNHDA and SQIVND (reference sequence). The V segment lost 10 bases and the J segment 4 bases; nucleotides outside the gene matches: 7. This CDR3 is 14 amino acids long. CDR3 DNA sequence: TGTGCCATCCGTTCGGGACAGGGCACCGGGGAGCTGTTTTTT. Amino acid sequence: CAIRSGQGTGELFF. Full variable domain (missing parts from reference TRBV19 and TRBJ2-2): DGGITQSPKYLFRKEGQNVTLSCEQNLNHDAMYWYRQDPGQGLRLIYYSQIVNDFQKGDIAEGYSVSREKKESFPLTVTSAQKNPTAFYLCAIRSGQGTGELFFGEGSRLTVL.

This clonotype has a handful of counts. The CDR3: CASSAMGQGPYEQYF. DNA for the CDR3: TGTGCCAGCAGCGCCATGGGACAGGGCCCCTACGAGCAGTACTTC. This chain links TRBV7-2 with TRBJ2-7, with 9 bases aligning to TRBD1. CDR3 length: 15 residues. With V trimmed by 5 bases and J by 2 bases, 7 bases remained unmatched. Looked up from germline, CDR1 is SGHTA and CDR2 is FQGNSA.